The rows below give T cell receptor beta chains drawn from one sample of a study of shared clonotypes between healthy human individuals. Only in-frame clones appear in the TCRdb table, and some are missing; sequencing was by immunoSEQ multiplex PCR. The sample carries some 2.1 million clones, approximately 94% recorded once. The sequenced sample was naive CD8+ T cells sorted from blood. All receptors come from a man younger than 30 in good health. CDR3s include the opening cysteine and the closing phenylalanine or tryptophan.

j_gene,v_gene,CDR3aa
TRBJ2-7,TRBV11-2,CASSLGTNYEQYF
TRBJ2-5,TRBV9,CASSPRWVGGPGETQYF
TRBJ2-5,TRBV9,CASSVEDLGAKETQYF
TRBJ1-6,TRBV9,CASSRGTGNSPLHF
TRBJ2-7,TRBV27,CASSLGTKRGVAYEQYF
TRBJ2-5,TRBV21-1,CASSKARGEPQETQYF
TRBJ2-1,TRBV27,CASSSGTSVYNEQFF
TRBJ1-1,TRBV28,CASSLGYTEAFF
TRBJ2-3,TRBV6-4,CASSDTLTDTQYF
TRBJ2-1,TRBV7-9,CASSPGLAGVGEQFF
TRBJ2-7,TRBV11-2,CASSLDRLAGGYEQYF
TRBJ2-3,TRBV28,CASSPGLHRGQYF
TRBJ1-6,TRBV27,CASSSGTAVSPLHF
TRBJ2-2,TRBV28,CASSPRFGGFPGELFF
TRBJ1-1,TRBV28,CASSYIFPQKTGGGTEAFF
TRBJ2-3,TRBV4-1,CASSRRLADDTDTQYF
TRBJ2-1,TRBV7-4,CASSPWSQGPWDEQFF
TRBJ1-1,TRBV27,CASRPPSGEAFF
TRBJ2-2,TRBV12-5,CASRALNTGELFF
TRBJ1-2,TRBV4-1,CASSQERDRDYGYTF
TRBJ2-1,TRBV2,CASSRESSYNEQFF
TRBJ1-4,TRBV28,CASSLRGLTNEKLFF
TRBJ2-1,TRBV11-2,CASSLDWLAGVIYNEQFF
TRBJ2-7,TRBV4-3,CASSQDLAGGYEQYF
TRBJ1-5,TRBV4-3,CASSQERVGEGNQPQHF
TRBJ1-2,TRBV10-3,CAISESPQSYGYTF
TRBJ2-7,TRBV28,CASIPNPIQQGEYEQYF
TRBJ2-3,TRBV5-6,CASSLGPGQSTDTQYF
TRBJ2-1,TRBV7-2,CASSLRGLPYGEQFF
TRBJ2-3,TRBV4-3,CASSYLSGAREDTQYF
TRBJ1-5,TRBV2,CASSETGNQPQHF
TRBJ2-1,TRBV5-8,CASSREGANNEQFF
TRBJ2-3,TRBV9,CASSVASRAGPPTDTQYF
TRBJ2-7,TRBV11-1,CASSEWDRGLPYEQYF
TRBJ2-7,TRBV4-1,CASSHNTGSYEQYF
TRBJ1-1,TRBV7-9,CASSLDRGMNTEAFF
TRBJ2-3,TRBV27,CASSFTSGVHPDTQYF
TRBJ2-7,TRBV30,CAWSGDRSSYEQYF
TRBJ2-3,TRBV12-5,CASGPGTASTDTQYF
TRBJ1-6,TRBV21-1,CASSKAGVVNSPLHF
TRBJ1-4,TRBV30,CAWSDPRPGEKLFF
TRBJ2-1,TRBV9,CASSTDGTSGNEQFF